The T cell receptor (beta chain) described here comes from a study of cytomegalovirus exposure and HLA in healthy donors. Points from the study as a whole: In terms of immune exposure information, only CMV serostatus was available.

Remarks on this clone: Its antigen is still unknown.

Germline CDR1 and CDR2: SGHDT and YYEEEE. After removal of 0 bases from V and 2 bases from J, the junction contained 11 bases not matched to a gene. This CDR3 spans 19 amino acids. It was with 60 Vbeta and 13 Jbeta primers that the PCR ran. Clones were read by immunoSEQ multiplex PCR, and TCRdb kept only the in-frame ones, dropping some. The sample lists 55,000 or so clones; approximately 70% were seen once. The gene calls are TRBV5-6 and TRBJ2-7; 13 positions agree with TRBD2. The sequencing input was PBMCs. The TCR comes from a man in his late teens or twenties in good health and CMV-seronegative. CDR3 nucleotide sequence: TGTGCCAGCAGCTTGGCCTCAGCGGGACTAGCGGGAAACCCCTACGAGCAGTACTTC. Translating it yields CASSLASAGLAGNPYEQYF.